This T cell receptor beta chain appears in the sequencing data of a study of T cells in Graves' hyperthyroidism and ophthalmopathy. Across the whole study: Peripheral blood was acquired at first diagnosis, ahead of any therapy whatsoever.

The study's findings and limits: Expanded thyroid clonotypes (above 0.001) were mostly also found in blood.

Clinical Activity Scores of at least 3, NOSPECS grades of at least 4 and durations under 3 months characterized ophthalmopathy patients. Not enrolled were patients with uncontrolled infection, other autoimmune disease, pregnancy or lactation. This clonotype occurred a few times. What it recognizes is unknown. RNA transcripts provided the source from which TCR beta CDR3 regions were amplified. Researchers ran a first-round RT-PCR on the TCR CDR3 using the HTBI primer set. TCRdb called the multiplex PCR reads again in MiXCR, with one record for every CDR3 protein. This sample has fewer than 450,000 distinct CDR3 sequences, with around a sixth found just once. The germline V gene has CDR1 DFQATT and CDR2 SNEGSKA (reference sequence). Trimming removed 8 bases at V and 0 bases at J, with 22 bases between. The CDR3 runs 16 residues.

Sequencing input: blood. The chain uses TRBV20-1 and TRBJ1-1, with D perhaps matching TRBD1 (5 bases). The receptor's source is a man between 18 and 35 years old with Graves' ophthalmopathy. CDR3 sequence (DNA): TGCAGTTTGGGGACGAGAAGAGGGGTCATGAACACTGAAGCTTTCTTT. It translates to CSLGTRRGVMNTEAFF.